Following are 6 T cell receptor beta chains from one sample sequenced in a study of vaccination effects on CD4 cells after COVID-19 (dated by TCRdb to between 2021 and 2023). The library was produced with the immunoSEQ multiplex PCR assay. TCRdb retrieved this table from immuneACCESS and kept in-frame rearrangements only. Not all clones are present; in checked studies, unresolved V genes account for under half, and no reason is known for the remainder. The sample table holds tens of thousands of clones, of which approximately 79% were seen once. Of the sample, 2% to 2.5% is held by the ten largest clones. The ViraFEST assay stimulated PBMC with viral peptide pools and then used TCR sequencing to identify antigen-specific CD4+ T cell clonotypes by expansion. After roughly 11 days of culture, CD4+ T cells were isolated with the EasySep CD4+ T cell isolation kit. Which antigens these TCRs recognize remains unknown.

Sequences were derived from CD4+ T cells from PBMCs cultured with HCoV-229E spike peptides, sampled before COVID-19 vaccination. The cell subset or site label, as the study defines it: HCoV-229E spike overlapping peptide pool stimulation. The origin of the receptors is a human donor who received a COVID-19 vaccine.

The CDR3 DNA reads as TGTGCCAGCAGCCGTCTATCCGGGACAGGGAGGACAGATACGCAGTATTTT. Its protein is CASSRLSGTGRTDTQYF. This rearrangement joins TRBV11-2 to TRBJ2-3; 9 bases are shared with TRBD1. There are 17 residues in the CDR3. V gave up 5 bases and J gave up 3 bases; unmatched junction bases: 12. CDR1 is SGHAT, CDR2 FQNNGV, per germline.

The chain combines TRBV29-1 with TRBJ2-5; 9 nucleotides agree with TRBD2. CDR1 SQVTM and CDR2 ANQGSEA come from the germline V gene. There are 15 residues in the CDR3. The V segment lost 7 bases and the J segment 3 bases; nucleotides outside the gene matches: 12. The CDR3 sequence is CSDSIGTSREETQYF. The CDR3 DNA follows: TGCAGCGACTCGATCGGGACTAGCAGAGAAGAGACCCAGTACTTC.

This rearrangement joins TRBV18 to TRBJ1-1; D is possibly TRBD1 (5 bases). The CDR3 consists of 12 residues. V was cut by 2 bases and J by 7 bases, with 8 bases left in between. Germline assignment: CDR1 KGHSH and CDR2 LQKENI. CDR3 in DNA: TGTGCCAGCTCACCAAGAGACAGTGAAGCTTTCTTT. This sequence encodes CASSPRDSEAFF.

V usage is TRBV18 and J usage is TRBJ2-6; no definite D call. CDR1 and CDR2 from the germline V gene are KGHSH and LQKENI. CDR3 length: 16 residues. Trimming stripped 5 bases from V and 0 bases from J, with 11 bases between. The DNA of the CDR3 is TGTGCCAGCTCATTCTTTCAGAGCTCTGGGGCCAACGTCCTGACTTTC. Translated, it gives CASSFFQSSGANVLTF.

V and J are TRBV18 and TRBJ2-2; no reliable D call. The CDR3 totals 13 residues. Germline V gene data show CDR1 as KGHSH and CDR2 as LQKENI. The V and J ends lost 3 bases and 3 bases respectively, with 5 bases between them. CDR3 residues: CASSPSYTGELFF. The DNA of the CDR3 is TGTGCCAGCTCACCGTCTTACACCGGGGAGCTGTTTTTT.

The J gene is TRBJ1-2, the V gene TRBV5-1; 8 nucleotides match TRBD1. The CDR3 has 15 residues. Trimming at V came to 0 bases and at J to 4 bases, leaving 5 bases not matched to a gene. Germline V gene data show CDR1 as SGHRS and CDR2 as YFSETQ. CDR3: CASSLDDRGRYGYTF. CDR3 nucleotides: TGCGCCAGCAGCTTGGATGACAGGGGCCGCTATGGCTACACCTTC.